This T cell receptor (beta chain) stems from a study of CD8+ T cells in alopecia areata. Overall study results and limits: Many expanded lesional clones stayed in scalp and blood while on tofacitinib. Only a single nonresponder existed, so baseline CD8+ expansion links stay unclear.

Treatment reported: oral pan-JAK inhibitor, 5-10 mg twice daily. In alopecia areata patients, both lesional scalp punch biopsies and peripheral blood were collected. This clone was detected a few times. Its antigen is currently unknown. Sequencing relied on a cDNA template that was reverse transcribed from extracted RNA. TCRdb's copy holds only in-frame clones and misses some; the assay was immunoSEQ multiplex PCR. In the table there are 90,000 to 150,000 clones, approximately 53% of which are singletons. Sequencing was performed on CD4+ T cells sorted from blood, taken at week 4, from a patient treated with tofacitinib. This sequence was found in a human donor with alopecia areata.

The CDR3 DNA follows: TGTGCCAGCAACCGAAGATACAATGAGCAGTTCTTC. Residues: CASNRRYNEQFF. The V call is TRBV2, the J call TRBJ2-1; no clear D. This CDR3 has 12 residues. Trimming removed 7 bases from V and 4 bases from J, with 8 bases in between. Looked up from germline, CDR1 is SNHLY and CDR2 is FYNNEI.